Ten or more counts support the clone carrying this T cell receptor beta chain. Starting material of roughly 0.45 ug total RNA yielded TCR beta cDNA via a constant-region primer. Nested multiplex PCR, run for three rounds with slightly modified ARM-PCR, yielded TCR beta libraries. A C-beta reverse primer was combined with TRBV1-TRBV30 forward primers in the first two PCR rounds, and each round had ten to eleven cycles. TCRdb called the multiplex PCR reads again in MiXCR, with one record for every CDR3 protein. There are approximately 330,000 distinct CDR3 sequences in the sample; less than 75% occur only once, and about 6% lies in the top ten. This sample is part of a study of tumor-infiltrating lymphocytes in primary liver carcinoma. Germline DNA was also extracted, with blood RNA taken from unsorted whole blood. V was pared by 0 bases and J by 4 bases, with 3 bases of the junction left unmatched. The CDR3 is 16 residues long.

The rearrangement links TRBV12-3 or TRBV12-4 to TRBJ2-7, with 13 bases that match TRBD2. Sequenced material: peripheral blood. This sequence originates from a man aged 35 to 55 with primary liver carcinoma and hepatitis B virus infection. CDR3 loop: CASSLAPLAGGYEQYF. CDR3 DNA: TGTGCCAGCAGTTTAGCCCCACTAGCGGGAGGGTACGAGCAGTACTTC.